This TCR beta chain was recorded in a study of cytomegalovirus exposure and HLA in healthy donors. Background on the study: Around 77 million unique TCRs from HLA-typed donors made up an early data release.

Primers: 60 Vbeta forward and 13 Jbeta reverse. Assay used: immunoSEQ multiplex PCR; TCRdb lists only in-frame clones, some missing. The sample gives about 150,000 clones, 75% to 85% of which show up once; less than 10% is in the top ten. Unmatched junction bases numbered 11, after V lost 8 bases and J lost 1 base. Germline assignment: CDR1 LGHNA and CDR2 YNFKEQ. The CDR3 runs 15 residues. The sample consisted of PBMCs. This clonotype was obtained from a man aged 25-45 years in good health and CMV-seropositive. The genes are TRBV4-2 and TRBJ2-7; 7 bases align to TRBD1. CDR3 nucleotide sequence: TGTGCCAGCCGCGCAAGGGACAGTGTTTCCTACGAGCAGTACTTC. Encoded protein: CASRARDSVSYEQYF.